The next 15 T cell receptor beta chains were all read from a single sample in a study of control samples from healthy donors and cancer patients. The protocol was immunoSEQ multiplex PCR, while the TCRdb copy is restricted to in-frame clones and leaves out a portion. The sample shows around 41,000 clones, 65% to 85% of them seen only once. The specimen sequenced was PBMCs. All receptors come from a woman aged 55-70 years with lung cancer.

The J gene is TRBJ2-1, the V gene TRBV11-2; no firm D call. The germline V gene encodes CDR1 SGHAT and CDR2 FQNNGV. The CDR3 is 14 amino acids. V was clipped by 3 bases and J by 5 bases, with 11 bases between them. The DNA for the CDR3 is TGTGCCAGCAGCTTCCTTTCAGTCGACAATGAGCAGTTCTTC. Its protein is CASSFLSVDNEQFF.

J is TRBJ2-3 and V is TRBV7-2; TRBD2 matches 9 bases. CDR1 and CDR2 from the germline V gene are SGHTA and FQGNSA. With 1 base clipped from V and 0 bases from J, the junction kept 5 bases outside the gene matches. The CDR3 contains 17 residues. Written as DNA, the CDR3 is TGTGCCAGCAGCTTAGGCGGGAGGGGTACTAGCACAGATACGCAGTATTTT. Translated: CASSLGGRGTSTDTQYF.

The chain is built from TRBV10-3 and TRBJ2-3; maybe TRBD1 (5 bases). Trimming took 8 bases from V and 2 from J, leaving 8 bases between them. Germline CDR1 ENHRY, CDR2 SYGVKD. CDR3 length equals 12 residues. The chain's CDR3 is CAIAGNTDTQYF. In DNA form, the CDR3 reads TGTGCCATCGCAGGGAACACAGATACGCAGTATTTT.

Written as DNA, the CDR3 is TGTGCCAGCAGTTCGTCCTCCCGGACTTCGGGATACGAGCAGTACTTC. The encoded protein is CASSSSSRTSGYEQYF. The chain has TRBV25-1 and TRBJ2-7, with D maybe TRBD2 (5 bases). This CDR3 comprises 16 residues. Trimming removed 5 bases at V and 4 bases at J, with 21 bases between. Germline CDR1 MGHDK, CDR2 SYGVNS.

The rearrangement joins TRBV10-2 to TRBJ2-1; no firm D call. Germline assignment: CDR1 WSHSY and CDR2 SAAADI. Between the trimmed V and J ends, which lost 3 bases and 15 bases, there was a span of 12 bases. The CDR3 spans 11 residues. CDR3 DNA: TGCGCCAGCAGTGACGCAGCAGGTCCGTTCTTC. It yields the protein CASSDAAGPFF.

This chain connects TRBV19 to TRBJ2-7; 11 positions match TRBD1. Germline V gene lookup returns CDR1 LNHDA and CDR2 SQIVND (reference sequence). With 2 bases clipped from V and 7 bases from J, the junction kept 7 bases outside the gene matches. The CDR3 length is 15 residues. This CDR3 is CASSITGQGALEQYF. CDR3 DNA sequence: TGTGCCAGTAGTATAACAGGACAGGGGGCTCTTGAGCAGTACTTC.

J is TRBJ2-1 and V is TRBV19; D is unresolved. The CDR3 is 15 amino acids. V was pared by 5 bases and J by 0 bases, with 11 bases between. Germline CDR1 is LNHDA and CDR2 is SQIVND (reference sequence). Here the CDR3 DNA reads TGTGCCAGTAGTGTCACTTCTAGCTCCTACAATGAGCAGTTCTTC. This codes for CASSVTSSSYNEQFF.

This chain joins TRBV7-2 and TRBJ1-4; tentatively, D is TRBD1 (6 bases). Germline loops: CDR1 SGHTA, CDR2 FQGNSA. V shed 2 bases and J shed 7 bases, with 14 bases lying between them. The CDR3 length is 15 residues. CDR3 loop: CASSLRSGTFEKLFF. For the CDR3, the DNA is TGTGCCAGCAGCTTACGGTCCGGGACATTTGAAAAACTGTTTTTT.

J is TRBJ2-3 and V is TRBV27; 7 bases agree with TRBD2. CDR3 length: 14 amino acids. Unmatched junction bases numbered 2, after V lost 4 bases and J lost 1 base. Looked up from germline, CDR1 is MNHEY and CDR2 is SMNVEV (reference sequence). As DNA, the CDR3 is TGTGCCAGCAGTTGGGCGGGGGGCACAGATACGCAGTATTTT. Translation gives CASSWAGGTDTQYF.

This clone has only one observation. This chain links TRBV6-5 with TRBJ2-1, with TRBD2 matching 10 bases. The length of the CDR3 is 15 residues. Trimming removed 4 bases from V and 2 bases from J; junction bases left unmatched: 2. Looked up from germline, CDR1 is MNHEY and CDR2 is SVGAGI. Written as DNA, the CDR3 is TGTGCCAGCAGTTGGACTAGCGGAGCCTACAATGAGCAGTTCTTC. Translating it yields CASSWTSGAYNEQFF.

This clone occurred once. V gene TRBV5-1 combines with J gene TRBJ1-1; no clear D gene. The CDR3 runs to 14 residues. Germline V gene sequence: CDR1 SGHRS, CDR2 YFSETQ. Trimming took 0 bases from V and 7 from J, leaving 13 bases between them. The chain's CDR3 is CASSLVRPGSEAFF. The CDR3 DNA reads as TGCGCCAGCAGCTTGGTTCGACCCGGGAGTGAAGCTTTCTTT.

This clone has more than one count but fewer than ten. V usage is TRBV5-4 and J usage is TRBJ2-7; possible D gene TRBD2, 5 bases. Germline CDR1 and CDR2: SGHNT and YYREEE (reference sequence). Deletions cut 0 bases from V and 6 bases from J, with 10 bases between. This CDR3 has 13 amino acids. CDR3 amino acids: CASSLAVGSEQYF. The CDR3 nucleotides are TGTGCCAGCAGCTTGGCGGTTGGGAGCGAGCAGTACTTC.

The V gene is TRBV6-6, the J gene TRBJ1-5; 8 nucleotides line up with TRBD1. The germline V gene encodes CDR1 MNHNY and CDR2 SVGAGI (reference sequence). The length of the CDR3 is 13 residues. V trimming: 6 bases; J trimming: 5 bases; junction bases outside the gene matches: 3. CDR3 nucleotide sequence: TGTGCCAGCAGCCAGACAGGGGATCAGCCCCAGCATTTT. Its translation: CASSQTGDQPQHF.

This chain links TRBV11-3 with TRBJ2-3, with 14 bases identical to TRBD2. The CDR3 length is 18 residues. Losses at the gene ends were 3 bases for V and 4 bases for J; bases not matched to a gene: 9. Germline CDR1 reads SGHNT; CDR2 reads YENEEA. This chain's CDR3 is CASSLGLAGAEMADTQYF. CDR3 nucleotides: TGTGCCAGCAGCTTGGGACTAGCGGGAGCAGAGATGGCAGATACGCAGTATTTT.

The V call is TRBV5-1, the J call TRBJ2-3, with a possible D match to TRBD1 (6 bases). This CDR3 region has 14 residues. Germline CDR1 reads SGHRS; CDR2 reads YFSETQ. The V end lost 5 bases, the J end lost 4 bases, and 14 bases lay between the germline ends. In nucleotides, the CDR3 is TGCGCCAGCAGTACCGGGACAAAGGCAGATACGCAGTATTTT. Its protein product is CASSTGTKADTQYF.